This T cell receptor beta chain originates from a study of T cell repertoires in cytomegalovirus infection. The overall study: Carrying CMV and the relevant HLA type showed in public TCR beta signatures. General study results and limits: HLA-C-restricted CMV-specific TCR beta clonotypes were dominant in the ex vivo response. Of the TCR beta families, the public ones yielded a cumulative frequency that identified carriers of CMV plus the relevant HLA.

For this clonotype: Its specificity is unknown.

This CDR3 is built from 11 residues. Germline loops: CDR1 MDHEN, CDR2 SYDVKM. The ends were cut back, 6 bases at V and 5 bases at J, with 5 bases in the middle. TCRdb reanalysed the reads using MiXCR and keeps one entry per CDR3 protein. The sample holds roughly 310,000 distinct CDR3 sequences; 17% are singletons and the top ten take 9.5% to 15%. V usage is TRBV28 and J usage is TRBJ2-1; D is ambiguous. Material for sequencing was PBMCs. This TCR was recovered from a human donor in good health (CMV status not recorded). Some clones in this sample may be carry-over from other donors' samples. CDR3 DNA sequence: TGTGCCAGCAGCGGTGACAATGAGCAGTTCTTC. It encodes CASSGDNEQFF.